The sequence of this T cell receptor beta chain was determined in a study of cytomegalovirus exposure and HLA in healthy donors. PCR used 60 Vbeta primers and 13 Jbeta primers. Profiled with immunoSEQ multiplex PCR; TCRdb holds only in-frame clones, not every one. The sample has fewer than 80,000 clones; around 80% are singletons. Among the donors, all were healthy bone marrow donors. The J segment lost 6 bases and the V segment lost 8 bases, leaving 10 bases of the junction unmatched. The CDR3 runs to 15 residues. Germline V lookup: CDR1 SGDLS, CDR2 YYNGEE. This clone has a handful of counts. The material sequenced was PBMCs. The TCR originated in a woman aged 40 to 49 in good health and CMV-seropositive. The V gene is TRBV9, the J gene TRBJ2-3; 12 bases fit TRBD2. The CDR3 loop is CASSTSGGTPDTQYF. In nucleotides, the CDR3 is TGTGCCAGTTCGACTAGCGGGGGTACCCCGGATACGCAGTATTTT.